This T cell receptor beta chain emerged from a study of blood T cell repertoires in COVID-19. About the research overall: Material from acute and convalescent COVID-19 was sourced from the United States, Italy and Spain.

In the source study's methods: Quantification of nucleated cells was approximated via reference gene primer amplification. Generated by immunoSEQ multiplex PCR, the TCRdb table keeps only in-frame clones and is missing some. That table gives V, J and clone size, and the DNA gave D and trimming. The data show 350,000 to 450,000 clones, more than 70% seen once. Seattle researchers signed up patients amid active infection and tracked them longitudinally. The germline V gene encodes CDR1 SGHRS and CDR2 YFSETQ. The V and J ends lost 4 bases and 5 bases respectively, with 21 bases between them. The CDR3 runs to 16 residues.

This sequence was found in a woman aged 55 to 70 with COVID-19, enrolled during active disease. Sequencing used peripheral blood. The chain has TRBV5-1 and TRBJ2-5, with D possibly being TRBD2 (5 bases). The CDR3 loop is CASSPPVGVSAETQYF. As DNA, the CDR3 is TGCGCCAGCAGCCCCCCCGTCGGGGTATCAGCGGAGACCCAGTACTTC.